This T cell receptor beta chain was sequenced for a study of shared T cell receptors in the human thymus. This CDR3 spans 13 amino acids. Germline assignment: CDR1 SGHNT and CDR2 YYREEE (reference sequence). With 4 bases clipped from V and 7 bases from J, the junction kept 8 bases outside the gene matches. Only in-frame clones appear in the TCRdb table, and some are missing; sequencing was by immunoSEQ multiplex PCR. The sample lists hundreds of thousands of clones, roughly 86% seen once, with 0.0094% in the top ten. This clone appeared once. The data were also submitted as part of a second study, on human thymus T cells. That publication notes: Immunologically healthy infants in Finland undergoing congenital heart defect surgery were the donors. The thymus was resected at corrective cardiac surgery. Gene usage for V and J segments appeared biased in thymic and blood repertoires. Unrelated individuals were reported by related research to share highly overlapping thymic repertoires.

Sequenced input: thymocytes. The source of this sequence is a boy in the first two years of life with a congenital heart defect. The chain is built from TRBV5-4 and TRBJ2-7; 7 nucleotides agree with TRBD1. CDR3 nucleotide sequence: TGTGCCAGCAGCCGGGACAGCCCGGTGGAGCAGTACTTC. Protein sequence: CASSRDSPVEQYF.